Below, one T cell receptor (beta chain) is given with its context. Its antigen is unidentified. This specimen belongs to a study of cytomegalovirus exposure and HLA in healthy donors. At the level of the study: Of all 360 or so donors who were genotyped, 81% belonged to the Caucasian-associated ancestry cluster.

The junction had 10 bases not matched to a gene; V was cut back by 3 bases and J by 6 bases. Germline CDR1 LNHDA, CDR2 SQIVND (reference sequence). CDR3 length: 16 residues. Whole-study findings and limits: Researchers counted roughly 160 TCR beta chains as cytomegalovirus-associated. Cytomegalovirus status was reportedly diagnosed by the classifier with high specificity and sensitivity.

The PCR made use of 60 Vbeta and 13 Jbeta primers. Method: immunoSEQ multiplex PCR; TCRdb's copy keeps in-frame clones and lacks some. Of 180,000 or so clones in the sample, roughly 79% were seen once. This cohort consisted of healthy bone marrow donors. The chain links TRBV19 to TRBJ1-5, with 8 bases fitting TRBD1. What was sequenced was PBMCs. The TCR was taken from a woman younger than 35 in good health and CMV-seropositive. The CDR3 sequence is CASSMGAGGISQPQHF. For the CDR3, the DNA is TGTGCCAGTAGTATGGGGGCAGGGGGCATTTCTCAGCCCCAGCATTTT.